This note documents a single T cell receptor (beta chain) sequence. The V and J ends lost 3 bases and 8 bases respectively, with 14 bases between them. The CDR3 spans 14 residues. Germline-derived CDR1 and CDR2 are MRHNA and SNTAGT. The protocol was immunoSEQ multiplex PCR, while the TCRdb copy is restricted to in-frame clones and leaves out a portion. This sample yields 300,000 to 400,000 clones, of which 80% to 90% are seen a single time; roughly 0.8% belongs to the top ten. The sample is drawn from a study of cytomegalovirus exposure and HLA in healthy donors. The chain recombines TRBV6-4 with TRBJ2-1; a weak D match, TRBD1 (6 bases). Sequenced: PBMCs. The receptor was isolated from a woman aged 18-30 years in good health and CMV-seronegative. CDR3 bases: TGTGCCAGCAGTGAAGGGGCAGGGGCAGATGAGCAGTTCTTC. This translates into CASSEGAGADEQFF.